The 23 T cell receptor beta chains given below trace back to one sample, sequenced in a study of blood T cell repertoires in COVID-19. Produced via immunoSEQ multiplex PCR; TCRdb's table is partial and in-frame only. The sample lists approximately 250,000 clones, around 80% occurring once. Sequencing was performed on peripheral blood. These receptors were obtained from a man in his 60s with acute or convalescent COVID-19.

This clone was counted once. This sequence joins TRBV5-3 and TRBJ1-3; a weak D match, TRBD1 (5 bases). TRBV5-3 qualifies as an ORF whose function is uncertain. Between the trimmed V and J ends, which lost 2 bases and 0 bases, there was a span of 12 bases. The CDR3 is 16 amino acids. CDR3 amino acids: CARSLSRQRSGNTIYF. The CDR3 region has the DNA TGTGCCAGAAGCTTAAGTCGACAGCGCTCTGGAAACACCATATATTTT.

The chain joins TRBV5-8 to TRBJ1-2, with D perhaps matching TRBD1 (6 bases). There are 15 residues in the CDR3. Germline CDR1 reads SGHTS; CDR2 reads YDEGEE. The V and J ends lost 1 base and 7 bases respectively, with 17 bases between them. CDR3 amino acids: CASSLWAAGGFGYTF. As DNA, the CDR3 is TGTGCCAGCAGCTTGTGGGCAGCGGGGGGCTTTGGCTACACCTTC.

The rearrangement links TRBV3-1 (or the pseudogene TRBV3-2) to TRBJ2-3; 9 nucleotides line up with TRBD2. This CDR3 is 14 amino acids long. Unmatched junction bases numbered 10, after V lost 11 bases and J lost 4 bases. Germline V CDR1 and CDR2: LGHDT, YNNKEL (reference sequence). The CDR3 reads CAVSSGETADTQYF. The CDR3 nucleotides read TGTGCCGTATCTAGCGGGGAAACGGCAGATACGCAGTATTTT.

The chain links TRBV18 to TRBJ2-1, with TRBD1 matching over 8 bases. V lost 3 bases and J lost 6; bases outside the gene matches: 13. Per germline, CDR1 KGHSH and CDR2 LQKENI. This CDR3 is built from 17 residues. CDR3 bases: TGTGCCAGCTCACCCCCGGCTGGACAGGGCCCCTCCAATGAGCAGTTCTTC. Protein sequence: CASSPPAGQGPSNEQFF.

The gene calls are TRBV29-1 and TRBJ2-3, with a weak D call TRBD2 (6 bases). Deletions cut 3 bases from V and 4 bases from J, with 14 bases between. The CDR3 sequence is 14 residues long. CDR1 SQVTM and CDR2 ANQGSEA come from the germline V gene. The CDR3 DNA reads TGCAGCGTTGAGGGGGGTTCTGGGGCAGATACGCAGTATTTT. As protein: CSVEGGSGADTQYF.

The CDR3 loop reads CATSRESGRGSAGAQYF. The CDR3 bases are TGTGCCACCAGCAGAGAGTCCGGTAGGGGCTCGGCGGGGGCCCAGTACTTC. The chain links TRBV15 to TRBJ2-5; 7 bases align to TRBD2. The CDR3 is 17 amino acids. The junction had 16 bases not matched to a gene; V was cut back by 0 bases and J by 9 bases. Germline-derived CDR1 and CDR2 are LNHNV and YYDKDF (reference sequence).

The chain combines TRBV11-3 with TRBJ2-1; 10 bases fit TRBD2. J was trimmed by 6 bases and V by 2 bases; bases with no gene match: 4. CDR3 length equals 15 residues. Looked up from germline, CDR1 is SGHNT and CDR2 is YENEEA. For the CDR3, the DNA is TGTGCCAGCAGCTTATCTAGCGGGAGAGGCAATGAGCAGTTCTTC. It translates to CASSLSSGRGNEQFF.

V usage is TRBV4-2 and J usage is TRBJ2-1, with 8 bases fitting TRBD2. After removal of 2 bases from V and 2 bases from J, the junction contained 8 bases not matched to a gene. The CDR3 is 17 residues long. Looked up from germline, CDR1 is LGHNA and CDR2 is YNFKEQ. This CDR3 reads CASSQYISGGTYNEQFF. The CDR3 coding sequence is TGTGCCAGCAGCCAATACATAAGCGGGGGCACCTACAATGAGCAGTTCTTC.

CDR3 nucleotide sequence: TGTGCCAGCAGCCAAGATATGGAACTAGAACTTTTCAATGAGCAGTTCTTC. Protein sequence: CASSQDMELELFNEQFF. The V and J genes are TRBV3-1 (or the pseudogene TRBV3-2) and TRBJ2-1; possible D gene TRBD2, 5 bases. The CDR3 consists of 17 residues. Deletions cut 0 bases from V and 6 bases from J, with 18 bases between. Germline V gene sequence: CDR1 LGHDT, CDR2 YNNKEL (reference sequence).

The J gene is TRBJ1-3, the V gene TRBV5-1, with a weak D call TRBD1 (5 bases). Trimming cost V 4 bases and J 0 bases, with 11 bases left between them. Per the germline V gene, CDR1 is SGHRS and CDR2 is YFSETQ. This CDR3 is built from 15 residues. The CDR3 DNA is TGCGCCAGCAGCCCGACGACAGACTCTGGAAACACCATATATTTT. It codes for CASSPTTDSGNTIYF.

This clone has just a few counts. This sequence joins TRBV2 and TRBJ2-3, with D maybe TRBD2 (5 bases). The CDR3 consists of 14 residues. V was cut by 7 bases and J by 0 bases, with 11 bases left in between. Germline V CDR1 and CDR2: SNHLY, FYNNEI. The CDR3 DNA sequence: TGTGCCAGCACCCGAGAGGGCAGCACAGATACGCAGTATTTT. Protein sequence: CASTREGSTDTQYF.

This rearrangement joins TRBV11-1 to TRBJ1-6; 7 positions agree with TRBD1. Germline lookup yields CDR1 SGHAT and CDR2 FQDESV (reference sequence). The CDR3 is 16 amino acids. J was trimmed by 10 bases and V by 6 bases; bases with no gene match: 15. The CDR3 DNA reads TGTGCCAGCAGGACTGGTCAACAGGGGCAGAGGTCACCCCTCCACTTT. Translating it yields CASRTGQQGQRSPLHF.

The chain carries TRBV6-5 and TRBJ1-4; the D gene is possibly TRBD1 (6 bases). Germline V gene lookup returns CDR1 MNHEY and CDR2 SVGAGI. The V end was cut by 6 bases, the J end by 2 bases, with 13 bases between. CDR3 length equals 15 residues. In DNA form, the CDR3 reads TGTGCCAGCAGGCCTGGGGGCGGCACTAATGAAAAACTGTTTTTT. Translating gives CASRPGGGTNEKLFF.

The chain joins TRBV19 to TRBJ2-2, with 7 nucleotides matching TRBD1. The V gene's germline CDR1 is LNHDA and CDR2 SQIVND (reference sequence). The CDR3 runs to 13 residues. The trim removed 6 bases at V and 7 bases at J, leaving 5 bases unmatched. DNA of the CDR3: TGTGCCAGTAGGCAGGGGGAGATCGGGGAGCTGTTTTTT. Amino acids: CASRQGEIGELFF.

This chain joins TRBV11-3 and TRBJ2-7; perhaps TRBD1 as D (6 bases). Germline assignment: CDR1 SGHNT and CDR2 YENEEA. The germline V and J ends were trimmed by 2 bases and 3 bases, with 8 bases remaining between them. This CDR3 spans 13 amino acids. Here the CDR3 reads CASSLTGYYEQYF. The CDR3 DNA reads TGTGCCAGCAGCTTAACAGGGTACTACGAGCAGTACTTC.

V and J are TRBV7-6 and TRBJ1-2; TRBD1 aligns across 8 bases. Trimming took 4 bases from V and 8 from J; bases not matched to a gene: 9. The CDR3 is 14 residues long. Germline CDR1 SGHVS, CDR2 FNYEAQ. CDR3 region: CASSSGQGTSGYTF. The CDR3 DNA follows: TGTGCCAGCAGCTCTGGACAGGGCACAAGCGGCTACACCTTC.

This clone has just a few counts. The chain links TRBV11-2 to TRBJ1-3; no reliable D call. The CDR3 spans 12 residues. CDR1 is SGHAT, CDR2 FQNNGV, per germline. The ends were cut back, 7 bases at V and 4 bases at J, with 8 bases in the middle. CDR3 loop: CASTLGGNTIYF. DNA of the CDR3: TGTGCCAGCACCCTAGGCGGAAACACCATATATTTT.

The rearrangement links TRBV4-1 to TRBJ2-4; a weak D match, TRBD1 (5 bases). Germline V gene sequence: CDR1 MGHRA, CDR2 YSYEKL. The CDR3 totals 16 residues. The V end was cut by 0 bases, the J end by 0 bases, with 9 bases between. The CDR3 region is CASSQEGPLAKNIQYF. The CDR3 nucleotides are TGCGCCAGCAGCCAAGAGGGGCCGCTAGCCAAAAACATTCAGTACTTC.

The gene calls are TRBV7-9 and TRBJ1-3; possible D gene TRBD1, 6 bases. CDR1 is SEHNR, CDR2 FQNEAQ, per germline (reference sequence). This CDR3 is built from 17 residues. The V gene lost 0 bases and the J gene lost 0 bases, with 12 bases spanning the gap. The CDR3 reads CASSLAQGWDSGNTIYF. In DNA, the CDR3 is TGTGCCAGCAGCTTAGCGCAGGGGTGGGACTCTGGAAACACCATATATTTT.

This chain joins TRBV30 and TRBJ2-7; D not resolved. Germline V gene sequence: CDR1 GTSNPN, CDR2 SVGIG (reference sequence). Trimming stripped 2 bases from V and 4 bases from J, with 12 bases between. This CDR3 comprises 13 residues. CDR3 nucleotides: TGTGCCTGGAGTTTGGGTGGGCCTTACGAGCAGTACTTC. This sequence encodes CAWSLGGPYEQYF.

The chain recombines TRBV28 with TRBJ1-1; 8 nucleotides agree with TRBD1. The CDR3 runs 15 residues. The V and J ends lost 4 bases and 8 bases, in that order; junction bases with no gene match: 12. Germline CDR1 and CDR2: MDHEN and SYDVKM. CDR3 bases: TGTGCCAGCAGTTGGGCCTCGACAGGGGTTTGGGAAGCTTTCTTT. Translated, it gives CASSWASTGVWEAFF.

The V and J genes are TRBV27 and TRBJ2-4; the match to TRBD1 covers 9 bases. V gave up 6 bases and J gave up 5 bases; unmatched junction bases: 14. The germline CDR1 and CDR2 sequences are MNHEY and SMNVEV (reference sequence). This CDR3 region has 17 residues. CDR3 loop: CASSISLGQGKENIQYF. The CDR3 DNA follows: TGTGCCAGCAGCATAAGCCTAGGACAGGGGAAAGAAAACATTCAGTACTTC.

The chain couples TRBV27 to TRBJ2-7; TRBD1 matches 7 bases. The CDR3 is 15 residues long. With V trimmed by 8 bases and J by 2 bases, 12 bases remained unmatched. Germline-derived CDR1 and CDR2 are MNHEY and SMNVEV (reference sequence). The CDR3 DNA is TGTGCCAGCGTCTCTACCGGGACAGCGGCCTACGAGCAGTACTTC. Its translation: CASVSTGTAAYEQYF.